The 17 T cell receptor beta chains below were found in one sample sequenced in a study of blood T cell repertoires in COVID-19. Clones were sequenced by immunoSEQ multiplex PCR, and TCRdb holds only the in-frame ones, with some missing. Of approximately 60,000 clones in the sample, 82% were seen once. What was sequenced was peripheral blood. All receptors derive from a woman in her fifties or sixties with acute or convalescent COVID-19.

V and J are TRBV10-3 and TRBJ2-7; no clear D. The CDR3 consists of 10 residues. The germline V gene encodes CDR1 ENHRY and CDR2 SYGVKD. V dropped 6 bases and J dropped 11 bases, with 11 bases sitting between them. DNA of the CDR3: TGTGCCATCAGGCCCGAGGAGAAGTACTTC. Translation gives CAIRPEEKYF.

This clone has just a few counts. This chain joins TRBV29-1 and TRBJ1-5; D perhaps matches TRBD1 (6 bases). The CDR3 totals 12 residues. The germline V and J ends were trimmed by 7 bases and 7 bases, with 14 bases remaining between them. CDR1 is SQVTM and CDR2 is ANQGSEA in the germline V gene. CDR3 amino acids: CSAGGAGQPQHF. In DNA form, the CDR3 reads TGCAGCGCTGGGGGGGCGGGGCAGCCCCAGCATTTT.

The count of this clone is one. The chain combines TRBV19 with TRBJ2-1, with 8 bases fitting TRBD1. The germline V gene has CDR1 LNHDA and CDR2 SQIVND (reference sequence). The length of the CDR3 is 15 residues. V gave up 6 bases and J gave up 3 bases; unmatched junction bases: 7. The CDR3 region is CASSFPGTGYNEQFF. The CDR3 nucleotides read TGTGCCAGTAGCTTCCCCGGGACAGGCTACAATGAGCAGTTCTTC.

V and J are TRBV20-1 and TRBJ2-3; 7 bases match TRBD1. Germline V CDR1 and CDR2: DFQATT, SNEGSKA (reference sequence). The V and J ends lost 3 bases and 2 bases, in that order; junction bases with no gene match: 8. This CDR3 is 15 amino acids long. Here the CDR3 DNA reads TGCAGTGCTAGTAAGGGGGCGTCTGACACAGATACGCAGTATTTT. Translation: CSASKGASDTDTQYF.

V is TRBV27 and J is TRBJ2-3; possibly TRBD1 for D (5 bases). V lost 6 bases and J 4 bases, leaving 8 bases between the germline ends. From germline, CDR1 is MNHEY and CDR2 SMNVEV (reference sequence). This CDR3 spans 12 amino acids. The DNA of the CDR3 is TGTGCCAGCAGGGGGCGCCCAGATACGCAGTATTTT. Its translation is CASRGRPDTQYF.

The chain uses TRBV4-2 and TRBJ2-1; D remains ambiguous. The CDR3 has 13 amino acids. The V gene lost 4 bases and the J gene lost 9 bases, with 13 bases spanning the gap. In germline, CDR1 is LGHNA, CDR2 YNFKEQ. The CDR3 protein is CASSRYLNFEQFF. The CDR3 nucleotides read TGTGCCAGCAGCCGGTATCTTAACTTTGAGCAGTTCTTC.

The rearrangement uses TRBV19 and TRBJ1-5; TRBD1 matches 7 bases. The junction had 6 bases not matched to a gene; V was cut back by 6 bases and J by 1 base. Germline V CDR1 and CDR2: LNHDA, SQIVND (reference sequence). The CDR3 consists of 15 residues. As DNA, the CDR3 is TGTGCCAGTAGCCGTACAGGGGCGAGCAATCAGCCCCAGCATTTT. It encodes CASSRTGASNQPQHF.

The rearrangement uses TRBV11-3 and TRBJ2-2, with 8 positions matching TRBD1. This CDR3 has 15 amino acids. J was trimmed by 5 bases and V by 4 bases; bases with no gene match: 6. Germline CDR1 is SGHNT and CDR2 is YENEEA. CDR3 coding DNA: TGTGCCAGCAGCTCGACAGGGGATGGGACCGGGGAGCTGTTTTTT. It codes for CASSSTGDGTGELFF.

The chain couples TRBV19 to TRBJ2-1; 14 bases match TRBD2. Germline trimming cut 5 bases from V and 4 bases from J; bases unmatched to any gene: 10. This CDR3 spans 18 amino acids. Germline V gives CDR1 LNHDA, CDR2 SQIVND (reference sequence). The CDR3: CASSPRLAGGPGYNEQFF. CDR3 coding DNA: TGTGCCAGTAGTCCCCGACTAGCGGGGGGGCCCGGTTACAATGAGCAGTTCTTC. Combining the CDR3 with reference TRBV19 and TRBJ2-1 gives the whole variable domain DGGITQSPKYLFRKEGQNVTLSCEQNLNHDAMYWYRQDPGQGLRLIYYSQIVNDFQKGDIAEGYSVSREKKESFPLTVTSAQKNPTAFYLCASSPRLAGGPGYNEQFFGPGTRLTVL.

The chain uses TRBV27 and TRBJ1-2, with 8 nucleotides matching TRBD1. Unmatched junction bases numbered 8, after V lost 4 bases and J lost 7 bases. The CDR3 contains 14 residues. Germline V gene data show CDR1 as MNHEY and CDR2 as SMNVEV (reference sequence). CDR3 nucleotide sequence: TGTGCCAGCAGTTCCCCGACAGGGGCGAGTGGCTACACCTTC. Amino acid sequence: CASSSPTGASGYTF.

The chain joins TRBV7-9 to TRBJ2-7, with a weak D call TRBD2 (6 bases). This CDR3 region has 15 residues. Looked up from germline, CDR1 is SEHNR and CDR2 is FQNEAQ (reference sequence). V was shortened by 5 bases and J by 2 bases, with 16 bases between the two germline ends. This chain's CDR3 is CASSTAEGVAYEQYF. CDR3 sequence (DNA): TGTGCCAGCAGCACGGCGGAGGGAGTGGCCTACGAGCAGTACTTC.

This sequence joins TRBV12-5 and TRBJ2-7, with 13 bases that match TRBD2. The CDR3 is made up of 16 amino acids. The germline V gene has CDR1 LGHNT and CDR2 FRNRAP. V lost 3 bases and J lost 7; bases outside the gene matches: 9. CDR3 in amino acids: CASGFPGLAGPREQYF. DNA for the CDR3: TGTGCTAGTGGTTTCCCGGGACTAGCGGGGCCGAGGGAGCAGTACTTC.

This clone was seen a single time. The rearrangement links TRBV10-2 to TRBJ2-6; 7 bases agree with TRBD1. Germline V gives CDR1 WSHSY, CDR2 SAAADI. There are 17 residues in the CDR3. The junction had 13 bases not matched to a gene; V was cut back by 10 bases and J by 1 base. This chain's CDR3 is CATSTGQSSSGANVLTF. The CDR3 DNA sequence: TGCGCCACCTCAACGGGACAGAGCTCATCTGGGGCCAACGTCCTGACTTTC.

CDR3 sequence reads: CASRGAGQNTEAFF. DNA for the CDR3: TGTGCCAGCAGGGGAGCGGGACAGAACACTGAAGCTTTCTTT. The chain is built from TRBV2 and TRBJ1-1, with D possibly matching TRBD1 (6 bases). Trimming pared 6 bases from V and 1 base from J, leaving 12 bases between. The CDR3 extends over 14 amino acids. Germline loops: CDR1 SNHLY, CDR2 FYNNEI.

The chain links TRBV7-3 to TRBJ2-1; 7 positions match TRBD2. The V gene's germline CDR1 is SGHTA and CDR2 FQGTGA. CDR3 size: 15 residues. The V gene end was trimmed by 2 bases and the J gene end by 3 bases; junction bases not matched to a gene: 4. CDR3 protein: CASSLSAGVYNEQFF. The CDR3, as DNA: TGTGCCAGCAGCTTATCCGCGGGGGTCTACAATGAGCAGTTCTTC.

The J gene is TRBJ2-1, the V gene TRBV10-3, with 11 positions matching TRBD2. The junction had 4 bases not matched to a gene; V was cut back by 3 bases and J by 3 bases. CDR1 and CDR2 (germline): ENHRY, SYGVKD. The CDR3 spans 16 residues. CDR3 sequence (DNA): TGTGCCATCAGTGAAGTAACTAGCGGGGGCTACAATGAGCAGTTCTTC. As protein: CAISEVTSGGYNEQFF.

The CDR3 is CASSLRLGAWVGELFF. The CDR3 coding sequence is TGTGCCAGCAGTTTACGCTTGGGGGCCTGGGTCGGGGAGCTGTTTTTT. J is TRBJ2-2 and V is TRBV27; possible D gene TRBD1, 6 bases. The length of the CDR3 is 16 residues. Trimming took off 2 bases at V and 7 bases at J, with 17 bases between the two ends. The germline CDR1 and CDR2 sequences are MNHEY and SMNVEV (reference sequence).